This entry is about one T cell receptor beta chain. Its antigen is currently unknown. The data stem from a study of monozygotic twins with inflammatory bowel disease. TCRalpha and TCRbeta cDNA underwent two nested PCRs of around 15 and 9 cycles. TCRdb reworked the 5' RACE reads into one entry per CDR3 protein, no DNA. Here the sample table reports around 450,000 distinct CDR3 sequences. General study points: Since immunosuppressive treatments differed, patient repertoires may have gained added variability. Among the T cells, different subtypes could not be distinguished.

CDR3 length equals 14 residues. Per the germline V gene, CDR1 is MRHNA and CDR2 is SNTAGT. The chain has TRBV6-4 and TRBJ1-1. Specimen: blood. This sequence was found in a human donor with ulcerative colitis or Crohn's disease, or a healthy co-twin of an affected twin (not recorded which). CDR3 sequence: CASRTGYGHTEAFF.